This T cell receptor beta chain derives from a study of blood T cell repertoires in COVID-19. Study-level information: The samples span acute and convalescent COVID-19 from the United States, Italy and Spain. T cells, B-cell-depleted T cells, or PBMCs provided the cDNA or gDNA that served as material.

This clone was recorded only once. The V end lost 2 bases, the J end lost 8 bases, and 16 bases lay between the germline ends. The CDR3 is 14 residues long. Germline assignment: CDR1 SGDLS and CDR2 YYNGEE. Per the study methods: Amplified reference gene primers provided the basis for estimating nucleated cell counts. Measured with immunoSEQ multiplex PCR; TCRdb has only the in-frame clones, and not every one. V and J calls plus clone size are reproduced from that table; the DNA served to infer D and trimming. Of some 250,000 clones listed, about four fifths are singletons. The gene calls are TRBV9 and TRBJ1-2; TRBD1 might be the D (5 bases). Material: peripheral blood. The sequence came from a man aged 35-49 years with active or convalescent COVID-19. The CDR3 region is CASSVREGSKGYTF. Written as DNA, the CDR3 is TGTGCCAGCAGCGTCAGGGAGGGCTCGAAGGGCTACACCTTC.